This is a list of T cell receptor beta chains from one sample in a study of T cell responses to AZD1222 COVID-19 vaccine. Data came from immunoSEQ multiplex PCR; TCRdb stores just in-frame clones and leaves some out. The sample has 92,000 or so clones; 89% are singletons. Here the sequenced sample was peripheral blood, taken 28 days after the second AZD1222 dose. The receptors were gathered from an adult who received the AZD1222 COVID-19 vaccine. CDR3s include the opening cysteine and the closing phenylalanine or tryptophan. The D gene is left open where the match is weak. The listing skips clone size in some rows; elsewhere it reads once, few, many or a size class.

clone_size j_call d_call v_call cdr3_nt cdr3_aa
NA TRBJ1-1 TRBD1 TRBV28 TGTGCCAGCAGTGTTCGACAGGGGGCAACTGAAGCTTTCTTT CASSVRQGATEAFF
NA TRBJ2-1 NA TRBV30 TGTGCCTGGAGTTCTTTTAACGGGGGTTACAATGAGCAGTTCTTC CAWSSFNGGYNEQFF
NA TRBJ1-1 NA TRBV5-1 TGCGCCAGCAGCTTGGCCCCGGGCACAATCACTGAAGCTTTCTTT CASSLAPGTITEAFF
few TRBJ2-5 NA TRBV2 TGTGCCAGCAGGCGCCCGGGAGAGACCCAGTACTTC CASRRPGETQYF
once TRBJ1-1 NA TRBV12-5 TGTGCTAGTGGTTTAATCGGGATCACTGAAGCTTTCTTT CASGLIGITEAFF
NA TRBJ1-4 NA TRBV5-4 TGTGCCAGCAGCTTGGACAGGAGGGCTAATGAAAAACTGTTTTTT CASSLDRRANEKLFF
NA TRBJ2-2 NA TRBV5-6 TGTGCCAGCACCCAGATTTGGGGCAGGGAGGTCACCGGGGAGCTGTTTTTT CASTQIWGREVTGELFF
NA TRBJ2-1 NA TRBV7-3 TGTGCCAGCAGCACGTCCCCTGTTTACAATGAGCAGTTCTTC CASSTSPVYNEQFF
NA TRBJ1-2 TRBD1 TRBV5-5 TGTGCCAGCAGCACCGGACAGGATGTCTATGGCTACACCTTC CASSTGQDVYGYTF
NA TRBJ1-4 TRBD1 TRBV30 TGTGCCTGGGAGAGGGGACAGGGTAATGAAAAACTGTTTTTT CAWERGQGNEKLFF
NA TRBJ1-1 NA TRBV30 TGTGCCTGGGTACGGGGATGGAACACTGAAGCTTTCTTT CAWVRGWNTEAFF
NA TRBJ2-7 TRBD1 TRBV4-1 TGCGCCAGCAGCCAAAGGACAGGGGAATTCGACGAGCAGTACTTC CASSQRTGEFDEQYF
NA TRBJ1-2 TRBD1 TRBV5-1 TGCGCCAGCAGACAGTGGACAGGGGAGGGTGGCTACACCTTC CASRQWTGEGGYTF
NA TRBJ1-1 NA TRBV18 TGTGCCAGCTCATCAAATGTAGGGGGAGGCACTGAAGCTTTCTTT CASSSNVGGGTEAFF
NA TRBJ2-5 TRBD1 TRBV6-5 TGTGCCAGCAGTTACCTCAGGGGGCACGAGACCCAGTACTTC CASSYLRGHETQYF
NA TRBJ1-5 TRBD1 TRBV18 TGTGCCAGCTCACCAGCCCCCCTTCAGGGGGGTACCTCATCAGCGGCCCAGCATTTT CASSPAPLQGGTSSAAQHF
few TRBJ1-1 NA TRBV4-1 TGCGCCAGCACCCTCCGGGGCAGCTTGAACACTGAAGCTTTCTTT CASTLRGSLNTEAFF
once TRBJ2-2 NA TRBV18 TGTGCCAGCTCAGTACAACGCTTCACCGGGGAGCTGTTTTTT CASSVQRFTGELFF
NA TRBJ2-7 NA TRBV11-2 TGTGCCAGCAGCTTAGACCGCCACTACGAGCAGTACTTC CASSLDRHYEQYF
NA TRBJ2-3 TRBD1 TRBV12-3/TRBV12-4 TGTGCCAGCAATAACGACAGGGGGGGACAGTATTTT CASNNDRGGQYF
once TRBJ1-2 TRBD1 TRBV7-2 TGTGCCAGCAGCACACCGGGACAGGGAGGGAGGTATCATGGCTACACCTTC CASSTPGQGGRYHGYTF
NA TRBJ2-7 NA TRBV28 TGTGCCAGCAGTCGTAACTACGAGCAGTACTTC CASSRNYEQYF
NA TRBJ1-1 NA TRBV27 TGTGCCACCAGGGGATATGTAACTGGCACTGAAGCTTTCTTT CATRGYVTGTEAFF
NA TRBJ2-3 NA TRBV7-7 TGTGCTAGCAGCGTCACAGGGTCACGCACAGATACGCAGTATTTT CASSVTGSRTDTQYF
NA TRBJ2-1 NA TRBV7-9 TGTGCCAGCAGCTTACAGGGAGAGGAGCAGTTCTTC CASSLQGEEQFF
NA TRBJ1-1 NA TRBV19 TGTGCCAGTAGTATTACGGGTACACAGAGTGAAGCTTTCTTT CASSITGTQSEAFF
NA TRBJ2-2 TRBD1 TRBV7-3 TGTGCCAGCAGTCGTCAGACAGGGGGCGAAGGCGGGGAGCTGTTTTTT CASSRQTGGEGGELFF
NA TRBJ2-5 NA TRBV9 TGTGCCAGCAGCGTATCTGGGAGTGCGGGGACCCAGTACTTC CASSVSGSAGTQYF
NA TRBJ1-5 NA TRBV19 TGTGCCAGTAGTATCTCCAGTGTAGGGAATCAGCCCCAGCATTTT CASSISSVGNQPQHF
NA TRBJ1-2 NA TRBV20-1 TGCAGTGCTAGGGTTGGGTATGGCTACACCTTC CSARVGYGYTF
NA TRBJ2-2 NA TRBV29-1 TGCAGCGTAAACAAGAACACCGGGGAGCTGTTTTTT CSVNKNTGELFF
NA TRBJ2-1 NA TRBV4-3 TGCGCCAGCAGGTGGTCCCACAGTAACAATGAGCAGTTCTTC CASRWSHSNNEQFF
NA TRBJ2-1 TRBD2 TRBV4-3 TGCGCCAGCAGCCAAGATTGGACTAGGGAGTACAATGAGCAGTTCTTC CASSQDWTREYNEQFF
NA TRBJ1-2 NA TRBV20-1 TGCAGTGCTAGTGCTCGGGGCACAGCGGGCTATGGCTACACCTTC CSASARGTAGYGYTF
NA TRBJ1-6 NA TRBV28 TGTGCCAGCATCGAAAGGCGGGGTTCACCCCTCCACTTT CASIERRGSPLHF
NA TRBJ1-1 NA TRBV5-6 TGTGCCAGCAGCTTGGTAGCTACTGAAGCTTTCTTT CASSLVATEAFF
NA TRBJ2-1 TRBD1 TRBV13 TGTGCCAGCAGTACAGGACAGGGGGCGAAAAATGAGCAGTTCTTC CASSTGQGAKNEQFF
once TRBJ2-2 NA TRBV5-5 TGTGCCAGCAGCGGAAGACCGGGGGCCGGGGAGCTGTTTTTT CASSGRPGAGELFF
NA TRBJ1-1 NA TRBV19 TGTGCCAGTATTCCCAGGGGACAATCGAACACTGAAGCTTTCTTT CASIPRGQSNTEAFF